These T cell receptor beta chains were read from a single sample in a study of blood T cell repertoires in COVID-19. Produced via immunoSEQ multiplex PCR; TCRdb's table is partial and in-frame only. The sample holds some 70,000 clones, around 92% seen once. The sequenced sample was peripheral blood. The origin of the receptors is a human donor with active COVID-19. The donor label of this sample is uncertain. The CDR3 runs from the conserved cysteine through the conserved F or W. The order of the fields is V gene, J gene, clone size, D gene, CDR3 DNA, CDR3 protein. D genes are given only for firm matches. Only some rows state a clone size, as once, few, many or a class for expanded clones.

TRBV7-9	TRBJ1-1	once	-	TGTGCCAGCAGCACAGACAGGAACACTGAAGCTTTCTTT	CASSTDRNTEAFF
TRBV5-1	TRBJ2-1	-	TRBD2	TGCGCCAGCGCCCGACTAGCGGGAGATCCCAATGAGCAGTTCTTC	CASARLAGDPNEQFF
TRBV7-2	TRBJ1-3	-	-	TGTGCCAGCAACCCGGAGGGGTTGGGAAACACCATATATTTT	CASNPEGLGNTIYF
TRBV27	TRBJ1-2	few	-	TGTGCCAGCAGTTTATCGGGGCCGCCTGCTTACTATGGCTACACCTTC	CASSLSGPPAYYGYTF
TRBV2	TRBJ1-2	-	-	TGTGCCAGCAGCTTGAATTTGGACACCGATGGCTACACCTTC	CASSLNLDTDGYTF
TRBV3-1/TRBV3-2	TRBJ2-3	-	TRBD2	TGTGCCAGCAGCCAACAAAGGACTAGCGGGAGCACAGATACGCAGTATTTT	CASSQQRTSGSTDTQYF
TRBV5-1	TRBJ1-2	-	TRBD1	TGCGCCAGCAGATTAACAGGGGCTTATGGCTACACCTTC	CASRLTGAYGYTF
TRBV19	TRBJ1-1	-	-	TGTGCCAGTAGTAACAGGATCACTGAAGCTTTCTTT	CASSNRITEAFF
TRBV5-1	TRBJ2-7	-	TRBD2	TGCGCCACACGACTAGCGGGAGGTCACGAGCAGTACTTC	CATRLAGGHEQYF
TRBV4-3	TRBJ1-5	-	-	TGCGCCAGCAGCCAACAGATGGGCCAGCCCCAGCATTTT	CASSQQMGQPQHF
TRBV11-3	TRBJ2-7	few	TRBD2	TGTGCCAGCAGCTTAGGCGGGAGGGCCCCGATCTACGAGCAGTACTTC	CASSLGGRAPIYEQYF
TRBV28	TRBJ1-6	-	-	TGTGCCAGCAGTTCGCCGTGGGAGGTACATAATTCACCCCTCCACTTT	CASSSPWEVHNSPLHF
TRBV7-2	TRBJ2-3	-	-	TGTGCCAGCAGCTTTTGGGGGCTCGGGAGCACAGATACGCAGTATTTT	CASSFWGLGSTDTQYF
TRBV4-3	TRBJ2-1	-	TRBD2	TGCGCCAGCAGCCAAGATGGCGGGAGGGCCGACAATGAGCAGTTCTTC	CASSQDGGRADNEQFF
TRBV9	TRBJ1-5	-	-	TGTGCCAGCAGCGTAGCAGCCGGGGTTGGGGGCCCCCAGCATTTT	CASSVAAGVGGPQHF
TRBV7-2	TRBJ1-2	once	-	TGTGCCAGCAGCTCAGACGGGATCTATGGCTACACCTTC	CASSSDGIYGYTF
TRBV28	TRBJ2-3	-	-	TGTGCCAGCAGCCCAGGGGGGCGCGAAGATACGCAGTATTTT	CASSPGGREDTQYF
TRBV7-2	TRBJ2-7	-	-	TGTGCCAGCAGCTTGGAACCCGCGGAGAACTACGAGCAGTACTTC	CASSLEPAENYEQYF
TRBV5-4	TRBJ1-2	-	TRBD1	TGTGCCAGCAGCTTGGAGGGACAGGGGGACTATGGCTACACCTTC	CASSLEGQGDYGYTF